This entry lists 22 T cell receptor beta chains sequenced from one sample in a study of CD8+CD57+ T cells in acquired aplastic anemia. All sequencing subjects had displayed CD8+CD57+ cell expansion on flow cytometry. Genomic DNA, serving as template, underwent TCR beta VDJ and CDR3 profiling. TCRdb reprocessed the reads via MiXCR and lists one record per CDR3 protein. This table holds under 250,000 distinct CDR3 sequences, about 60% found once. Sample: sorted CD4+, CD8+, or CD8+CD57+ T cells (not recorded which) from PBMCs. These receptors were obtained from a human donor with aplastic anemia.

This clonotype has just a few counts. CDR3 sequence: CASSPTSGSPDTQYF. The CDR3 DNA reads as TGTGCCAGCAGCCCGACTAGCGGGAGCCCAGATACGCAGTATTTT. The chain employs TRBV7-6 and TRBJ2-3; 12 positions match TRBD2. There are 15 residues in the CDR3. V lost 5 bases and J lost 4; bases outside the gene matches: 4. From germline, CDR1 is SGHVS and CDR2 FNYEAQ.

The chain combines TRBV6-4 with TRBJ2-5; 7 positions agree with TRBD2. Germline V gene data show CDR1 as MRHNA and CDR2 as SNTAGT. V trimming: 6 bases; J trimming: 3 bases; junction bases outside the gene matches: 4. The CDR3 runs 13 residues. CDR3 residues: CASSKTSEETQYF. CDR3 nucleotides: TGTGCCAGCAGCAAAACTAGCGAAGAGACCCAGTACTTC.

The V gene is TRBV7-3, the J gene TRBJ2-5; D might be TRBD1 (6 bases). The germline V and J ends were trimmed by 5 bases and 4 bases, with 17 bases remaining between them. The CDR3 contains 15 residues. Per the germline V gene, CDR1 is SGHTA and CDR2 is FQGTGA. Written as DNA, the CDR3 is TGTGCCAGCAGCACGGGACAAGGGTACGGAGAGACCCAGTACTTC. Its protein is CASSTGQGYGETQYF.

This clonotype showed up many times. This chain links TRBV6-6 with TRBJ2-1; D may be TRBD2 (6 bases). Germline-derived CDR1 and CDR2 are MNHNY and SVGAGI (reference sequence). V lost 2 bases to trimming and J lost 9 bases, with 8 bases between them. This CDR3 has 12 amino acids. The CDR3 nucleotides read TGTGCCAGCAGTTACGGCGGGACTGAGCAGTTCTTC. Amino acid sequence: CASSYGGTEQFF.

The chain carries TRBV29-1 and TRBJ2-7; D gene unclear. The germline V gene has CDR1 SQVTM and CDR2 ANQGSEA. This CDR3 has 13 amino acids. Trimming removed 3 bases from V and 2 bases from J, with 11 bases in between. The CDR3 here is CSVEGVETYEQYF. CDR3 nucleotide sequence: TGCAGCGTTGAGGGCGTAGAGACCTACGAGCAGTACTTC.

Note on this clonotype: Likely a read error: the CDR3 ends without its conserved phenylalanine or tryptophan. The chain links TRBV7-2 to TRBJ2-1; 7 bases agree with TRBD2. This CDR3 is built from 14 residues. Per the germline V gene, CDR1 is SGHTA and CDR2 is FQGNSA. V shed 9 bases and J 0 bases; nucleotides not matched to a gene: 5. CDR3 coding DNA: TGTGCCAGTCGTTGGGACTACTCCTACAATGAGCAGTTCGTC. Translation gives CASRWDYSYNEQFV.

V usage is TRBV6-2 or TRBV6-3 and J usage is TRBJ2-2, with 11 bases identical to TRBD2. After removal of 4 bases from V and 5 bases from J, the junction contained 12 bases not matched to a gene. The CDR3 covers 18 residues. Germline-derived CDR1 and CDR2 are MNHEY and SVGEGT. The CDR3 loop reads CASSFGASGGMRTGELFF. The CDR3 nucleotides are TGTGCCAGCAGTTTCGGCGCTAGCGGGGGGATGAGGACCGGGGAGCTGTTTTTT.

This clonotype was counted ten times or more. This rearrangement joins TRBV12-3 or TRBV12-4 to TRBJ2-5; either TRBD1 or TRBD2 may supply D (5 bases each). The CDR3 totals 15 residues. The V end was cut by 1 base, the J end by 5 bases, with 14 bases between. The CDR3 region has the DNA TGTGCCAGCAGTTTAGGAGTTTTGGGGGAGGAGACCCAGTACTTC. Translating gives CASSLGVLGEETQYF.

The rearrangement joins TRBV11-2 to TRBJ2-7; 8 nucleotides line up with TRBD1. Germline trimming cut 5 bases from V and 5 bases from J; bases unmatched to any gene: 8. The CDR3 is made up of 14 amino acids. CDR1 is SGHAT and CDR2 is FQNNGV in the germline V gene. CDR3 region: CASSARQGRDEQYF. In nucleotides, the CDR3 is TGTGCCAGCAGCGCCAGACAGGGGCGGGACGAGCAGTACTTC.

This clonotype was observed a single time. The chain has TRBV7-2 and TRBJ2-3; D perhaps matches TRBD1 (6 bases). The CDR3 consists of 14 residues. Germline V gene sequence: CDR1 SGHTA, CDR2 FQGNSA. V was trimmed by 2 bases and J by 3 bases, leaving 9 bases between them. This CDR3 is CASSLLGTTDTQYF. The DNA for the CDR3 is TGTGCCAGCAGCTTATTAGGGACAACAGATACGCAGTATTTT.

The V call is TRBV12-3 or TRBV12-4, the J call TRBJ1-3; D is unclear. The ends were cut back, 7 bases at V and 8 bases at J, with 15 bases in the middle. The CDR3 is made up of 13 amino acids. CDR3 coding DNA: TGTGCCAGCAACCTTCTGGAGGAAGACACCATATATTTT. Residues: CASNLLEEDTIYF.

The V gene is TRBV7-2, the J gene TRBJ2-7; 10 bases are shared with TRBD1. The CDR3 spans 15 residues. Germline CDR1 and CDR2: SGHTA and FQGNSA. V trimming: 5 bases; J trimming: 2 bases; junction bases outside the gene matches: 6. CDR3 DNA: TGTGCCAGCAGCACCGCCGGGACAGGGGCCTACGAGCAGTACTTC. Translating gives CASSTAGTGAYEQYF.

This chain joins TRBV7-7 and TRBJ2-7; 8 nucleotides match TRBD2. This CDR3 is 15 amino acids long. Germline V gene lookup returns CDR1 SSHAT and CDR2 FNYEAQ (reference sequence). Trimming removed 5 bases from V and 4 bases from J; junction bases left unmatched: 10. CDR3 region: CASSPNTGGPYEQYF. The CDR3 bases are TGTGCCAGCAGCCCCAACACGGGGGGGCCGTACGAGCAGTACTTC.

This clonotype was recorded a few times. The chain joins TRBV11-1 to TRBJ1-1; D is ambiguous. Germline V gene data show CDR1 as SGHAT and CDR2 as FQDESV (reference sequence). The CDR3 has 13 amino acids. V was clipped by 5 bases and J by 5 bases, with 12 bases between them. The CDR3 is CASSPIYWTEAFF. The CDR3 DNA follows: TGTGCCAGCAGCCCGATCTATTGGACTGAAGCTTTCTTT.

V gene TRBV24-1 combines with J gene TRBJ2-5; D may be TRBD2 (6 bases). The germline V gene encodes CDR1 KGHDR and CDR2 SFDVKD. Trimming stripped 9 bases from V and 5 bases from J, with 15 bases between. The CDR3 covers 13 residues. The CDR3 nucleotides read TGTGCCACCGGAGGGGACCAAGGGGAGACCCAGTACTTC. The encoded protein is CATGGDQGETQYF.

The chain has TRBV19 and TRBJ2-3, with 7 bases that match TRBD1. This CDR3 has 13 residues. Germline CDR1 and CDR2: LNHDA and SQIVND (reference sequence). V trimming: 6 bases; J trimming: 0 bases; junction bases outside the gene matches: 0. The CDR3 sequence: CASRGQSTDTQYF. In nucleotides, the CDR3 is TGTGCCAGTAGGGGACAGAGCACAGATACGCAGTATTTT.

This clonotype was seen a few times. V gene TRBV2 combines with J gene TRBJ2-7; no firm D call. The germline gives CDR1 SNHLY, CDR2 FYNNEI. The CDR3 contains 12 residues. The V and J ends lost 8 bases and 2 bases respectively, with 10 bases between them. The CDR3 spells CASYAQPYEQYF. In DNA form, the CDR3 reads TGTGCCAGCTACGCTCAACCCTACGAGCAGTACTTC.

The chain employs TRBV2 and TRBJ2-7; D remains unclear. The length of the CDR3 is 12 residues. V was trimmed by 6 bases and J by 3 bases, leaving 9 bases between them. The germline CDR1 and CDR2 sequences are SNHLY and FYNNEI. The DNA of the CDR3 is TGTGCCAGCAGGCCACAAAGCTACGAGCAGTACTTC. Encoded protein: CASRPQSYEQYF.

This clonotype appeared many times. The chain couples TRBV11-2 to TRBJ2-7; D unclear. CDR1 is SGHAT, CDR2 FQNNGV, per germline. V was shortened by 3 bases and J by 2 bases, with 8 bases between the two germline ends. This CDR3 is built from 13 residues. In nucleotides, the CDR3 is TGTGCCAGCAGCTTTTCTGATACCTACGAGCAGTACTTC. This translates into CASSFSDTYEQYF.

The chain recombines TRBV2 with TRBJ1-2, with D uncertain. Per the germline V gene, CDR1 is SNHLY and CDR2 is FYNNEI. The germline V and J ends were trimmed by 7 bases and 3 bases, with 15 bases remaining between them. This CDR3 spans 14 amino acids. CDR3 amino acids: CASTIHRQDYGYTF. In DNA form, the CDR3 reads TGTGCCAGCACGATACATCGGCAGGACTATGGCTACACCTTC.

For this clonotype: Sequence at one end of the junction differs from germline and may be a read error. The genes are TRBV19 and TRBJ1-1; D is ambiguous. This CDR3 is built from 13 residues. Per germline, CDR1 LNHDA and CDR2 SQIVND (reference sequence). As DNA, the CDR3 is TGTGCCAGTAGTATAGGGAGGAACACTGAAGCTTCCTTT. Translated: CASSIGRNTEASF. The entire variable domain, with the rest obtained from reference TRBV19 and TRBJ1-1, is as follows: DGGITQSPKYLFRKEGQNVTLSCEQNLNHDAMYWYRQDPGQGLRLIYYSQIVNDFQKGDIAEGYSVSREKKESFPLTVTSAQKNPTAFYLCASSIGRNTEASFGQGTRLTVV.

The chain joins TRBV12-3 or TRBV12-4 to TRBJ2-7, with no clear D. The CDR3 contains 13 residues. Trimming shortened V by 0 bases and J by 3 bases, and 6 bases separated the two germline ends. The CDR3 loop is CASSLAQRYEQYF. The CDR3 DNA reads as TGTGCCAGCAGTTTAGCGCAGCGCTACGAGCAGTACTTC.